This T cell receptor (beta chain) was sequenced during a study of blood T cell repertoires in COVID-19. Study summary: COVID-19 samples from acute and convalescent phases originated in the United States, Italy and Spain. Sources were T cells, B-cell-depleted T cells, or PBMCs; the material itself was cDNA or gDNA.

Original analysis: How many nucleated cells were present was estimated from reference gene primer amplification. Assay used: immunoSEQ multiplex PCR; TCRdb lists only in-frame clones, some missing. Clonal size and the V and J genes are those of that table, whereas D and trimming came from the DNA. Among around 160,000 clones listed, approximately 91% were seen once. Germline loops: CDR1 LNHDA, CDR2 SQIVND (reference sequence). The V end lost 5 bases, the J end lost 4 bases, and 14 bases lay between the germline ends. The CDR3 length is 14 residues. The clonotype comes from a man between 18 and 35 years old with acute or convalescent COVID-19. The chain recombines TRBV19 with TRBJ1-2; D is ambiguous. The specimen was peripheral blood. CDR3 bases: TGTGCCAGTAGTGAGTGGAGAGGCCCCTATGGCTACACCTTC. Amino acid sequence: CASSEWRGPYGYTF.